This T cell receptor (beta chain) came from a study of blood T cell repertoires in COVID-19. As for the study in general: Acute-phase and convalescent COVID-19 samples originated in the United States, Italy and Spain. PBMCs, B-cell-depleted T cells, or T cells were the source of the cDNA or gDNA that made up the material.

The ends lost 1 base at V and 4 bases at J; junction bases unmatched: 5. This CDR3 has 15 residues. Germline lookup yields CDR1 SGHRS and CDR2 YFSETQ. Sequencing used immunoSEQ multiplex PCR; TCRdb keeps in-frame clones, though not all of them. Here the sample spans about 170,000 clones, about 86% being singletons. Study members were between about 18 and 95 years old and lived in 24 US regions. The rearrangement joins TRBV5-1 to TRBJ2-7; TRBD1 matches 10 bases. Sequencing used PBMCs or T cells enriched from blood (not recorded which). The sequence was obtained from a woman aged 50 to 65 in a cohort exposed to, infected with or recovered from COVID-19 (not recorded which). CDR3 nucleotide sequence: TGCGCCAGCAGCTTGAGGACAGGGGGTGGGTACGAGCAGTACTTC. Its translation is CASSLRTGGGYEQYF.